Detailed here is one T cell receptor beta chain. Time point here: cycle 4 day 1 (C4D1), after more than five weeks of nivolumab. Each patient's relapse followed autologous stem cell transplantation, and brentuximab vedotin exposure varied. TCRdb's table, derived via immunoSEQ multiplex PCR, lists solely in-frame clones and lacks some. The table lists tens of thousands of clones, just under 80% of them singletons. The data were obtained in a study of PD-1 blockade in classical Hodgkin lymphoma. This CDR3 spans 15 amino acids. The V gene's germline CDR1 is LNHDA and CDR2 SQIVND (reference sequence). V gave up 2 bases and J gave up 4 bases; unmatched junction bases: 3.

This TCR was recovered from a human donor with classical Hodgkin lymphoma. Source: peripheral blood mononuclear cells (PBMCs), taken before the fourth cycle of nivolumab. The J gene is TRBJ1-5, the V gene TRBV19; 9 bases line up with TRBD1. CDR3 amino acids: CASSIFGQGNQPQHF. In nucleotides, the CDR3 is TGTGCCAGTAGTATATTCGGACAGGGGAATCAGCCCCAGCATTTT.